Detailed here is one T cell receptor beta chain. Its antigen is currently unknown. This specimen comes from a study of T cells in Graves' hyperthyroidism and ophthalmopathy. The overall study: Peripheral blood was drawn at first diagnosis, prior to all treatment.

Study outcomes and limitations: Most thyroid-expanded clonotypes above 0.001 were also found in blood.

Amplification yielded TCR beta CDR3 regions, with RNA transcripts as the source. HTBI primers drove first-round RT-PCR of the TCR CDR3. TCRdb re-called the multiplex PCR reads through MiXCR, storing one row per CDR3 protein. The data contain about 410,000 distinct CDR3 sequences, over 12% of them seen just once; the ten biggest clones take up about 13%. It was uncontrolled infection, other autoimmune disease, pregnancy or lactation that excluded patients. Fresh 10 ml peripheral blood yielded PBMCs. The sample consisted of blood. This receptor was obtained from a man aged 18 to 35 with Graves' ophthalmopathy.

The DNA of the CDR3 is TGTGCCAGCAGCTTAGCTCTCGGGACAGGGAAAGGCACAGATACGCAGTATTTT. Protein product: CASSLALGTGKGTDTQYF. The chain is built from TRBV7-9 and TRBJ2-3, with TRBD1 matching over 9 bases. V trimming: 0 bases; J trimming: 1 base; junction bases outside the gene matches: 8. Germline lookup yields CDR1 SEHNR and CDR2 FQNEAQ (reference sequence). The CDR3 is 18 amino acids. Using reference TRBV7-9 and TRBJ2-3 for the parts outside the CDR3, the full variable domain is DTGVSQNPRHKITKRGQNVTFRCDPISEHNRLYWYRQTLGQGPEFLTYFQNEAQLEKSRLLSDRFSAERPKGSFSTLEIQRTEQGDSAMYLCASSLALGTGKGTDTQYFGPGTRLTVL.